The T cell receptor beta chain described here comes from a study of CD8 T cell repertoires and HIV-1 epitope variants. Whole-study context: Epitopes were three Gag families plus Nef HW9 and YT9. Findings and caveats of the study: Six of nine antigen-specific clonotypes appeared cross-reactive to autologous or escape variants. No clonotypes responded to the TAALDMSHF plasma variant; five or six recognized KF9, one HW9.

Trimming pared 4 bases from V and 2 bases from J, leaving 17 bases between. This CDR3 is built from 16 residues. CDR1 and CDR2 from the germline V gene are SNHLY and FYNNEI. Using immunoSEQ multiplex PCR, the repertoire was profiled, and TCRdb retains in-frame clones only, with some absent. The table records a few thousand clones, under 70% of them present only once. A remark on this clone: Its antigen is still unknown.

This clonotype was obtained from a male donor with HIV. Sequenced material: cultured CD8+ T cells derived from PBMCs. The chain carries TRBV2 and TRBJ1-1; tentatively, D is TRBD1 (6 bases). DNA for the CDR3: TGTGCCAGCAGTGGGGATTGGGAACAGGGTAACACTGAAGCTTTCTTT. As protein: CASSGDWEQGNTEAFF.